The 28 T cell receptor beta chains presented below share a single source sample, sequenced in a study of early T cells in non-severe SARS-CoV-2 infection. MiXCR, run by TCRdb on the 5' RACE reads, gives a single entry per CDR3 protein. The sample holds about 64,000 distinct CDR3 sequences, around 18% seen once. The input for sequencing was whole blood, taken at baseline. Receptor source: an adult who was a healthcare worker with PCR-confirmed SARS-CoV-2 infection or an uninfected control (not recorded which).

This chain connects TRBV27 to TRBJ2-1; D call uncertain. Germline-derived CDR1 and CDR2 are MNHEY and SMNVEV (reference sequence). The CDR3 has 16 amino acids. The V and J ends lost 6 bases and 0 bases respectively, with 15 bases between them. The CDR3 DNA follows: TGTGCCAGCAGCAACTTCCCCAAGCTCTCCTACAATGAGCAGTTCTTC. Protein: CASSNFPKLSYNEQFF.

This rearrangement joins TRBV6-5 to TRBJ2-7, with 10 bases lining up with TRBD2. J lost 2 bases, V lost 6 bases, and 4 bases had no gene match. Germline-derived CDR1 and CDR2 are MNHEY and SVGAGI. CDR3 length equals 14 residues. The CDR3 DNA sequence: TGTGCCAGCAGAAGGACTAGCGGACCCTACGAGCAGTACTTC. This gives the protein CASRRTSGPYEQYF.

This clonotype came up a few times. The chain is built from TRBV7-8 and TRBJ1-5; 7 bases line up with TRBD1. Germline loops: CDR1 SGHVS, CDR2 FQNEAQ. The CDR3 loop spans 18 amino acids. V dropped 2 bases and J dropped 3; count of bases not matched to a gene: 13. The CDR3: CASSLPTGGQPFNQPQHF. The DNA of the CDR3 is TGTGCCAGCAGCTTACCCACCGGGGGACAGCCATTCAATCAGCCCCAGCATTTT.

The rearrangement joins TRBV4-2 to TRBJ2-1, with D perhaps matching TRBD1 or TRBD2 (6 bases each). CDR1 is LGHNA and CDR2 is YNFKEQ in the germline V gene. This CDR3 is 16 amino acids long. The V gene lost 1 base and the J gene lost 8 bases, with 18 bases spanning the gap. The CDR3 DNA follows: TGTGCCAGCAGCCAAGTACCGGGGGCCCAGAGTGATGAGCAGTTCTTC. Protein product: CASSQVPGAQSDEQFF.

The chain uses TRBV10-3 and TRBJ2-1; no firm D call. The CDR3 runs to 11 residues. Germline CDR1 is ENHRY and CDR2 is SYGVKD. Deletions cut 4 bases from V and 7 bases from J, with 5 bases between. In nucleotides, the CDR3 is TGTGCCATCAGTGTTAGTAATGAGCAGTTCTTC. It specifies CAISVSNEQFF.

This rearrangement joins TRBV19 to TRBJ2-2; 9 nucleotides align to TRBD2. CDR1 is LNHDA and CDR2 is SQIVND in the germline V gene (reference sequence). This CDR3 comprises 18 residues. The J segment lost 5 bases and the V segment lost 4 bases, leaving 14 bases of the junction unmatched. DNA of the CDR3: TGTGCCAGTAGTAAGGGTAGCGGGAGTTCCCGGTTGACCGGGGAGCTGTTTTTT. Translation: CASSKGSGSSRLTGELFF.

The chain carries TRBV5-5 and TRBJ2-3; D is perhaps TRBD2 (6 bases). Trimming removed 7 bases from V and 1 base from J, with 13 bases in between. Germline loops: CDR1 SGHKS, CDR2 YYEKEE (reference sequence). This CDR3 contains 14 residues. CDR3 DNA: TGTGCCAGCGGACCCTCTAGCGGCACAGATACGCAGTATTTT. It yields the protein CASGPSSGTDTQYF.

The genes are TRBV7-2 and TRBJ1-1; D ambiguous. Trimming took 0 bases from V and 8 from J, leaving 10 bases between them. The CDR3 runs 13 residues. Germline CDR1 reads SGHTA; CDR2 reads FQGNSA. The CDR3 region is CASSLAVVREAFF. The DNA of the CDR3 is TGTGCCAGCAGCTTAGCGGTCGTGAGAGAAGCTTTCTTT.

This clonotype was detected a few times. V gene TRBV14 combines with J gene TRBJ2-4; 7 bases are a match to TRBD1. Trimming removed 2 bases from V and 7 bases from J; junction bases left unmatched: 20. This CDR3 spans 19 amino acids. Looked up from germline, CDR1 is SGHDN and CDR2 is FVKESK. The CDR3 DNA follows: TGTGCCAGCAGCCAAACTCCCCTCAAAAACCGACAGGGTCGGAACATTCAGTACTTC. It codes for CASSQTPLKNRQGRNIQYF.

This clonotype has a handful of counts. The V and J genes are TRBV5-1 and TRBJ1-2; 7 nucleotides line up with TRBD1. This CDR3 has 14 residues. Germline V gives CDR1 SGHRS, CDR2 YFSETQ. V was pared by 4 bases and J by 8 bases, with 11 bases of the junction left unmatched. The CDR3 region is CASSPPTGVGGYTF. DNA for the CDR3: TGCGCCAGCAGCCCTCCTACAGGGGTCGGCGGCTACACCTTC.

This clonotype occurred many times. This rearrangement joins TRBV5-1 to TRBJ1-6; 8 nucleotides align to TRBD1. Germline CDR1 is SGHRS and CDR2 is YFSETQ. The CDR3 has 15 residues. V gave up 5 bases and J gave up 7 bases; unmatched junction bases: 8. The CDR3 loop reads CASRRDRRENSPLHF. The DNA of the CDR3 is TGCGCCAGCAGACGGGACAGGAGGGAAAATTCACCCCTCCACTTT.

This chain links TRBV6-1 with TRBJ1-4, with 8 nucleotides matching TRBD1. In germline, CDR1 is MNHNS, CDR2 SASEGT. Trimming took 6 bases from V and 4 from J; bases not matched to a gene: 7. The CDR3 spans 15 residues. The CDR3 reads CASRDRQGLNEKLFF. The CDR3 coding sequence is TGTGCCAGCAGGGACAGACAGGGGCTTAATGAAAAACTGTTTTTT.

This clonotype has more than one count but fewer than ten. This rearrangement joins TRBV12-3 or TRBV12-4 to TRBJ2-2; D could derive from TRBD1 or TRBD2 (6 bases each). V lost 6 bases, J lost 3 bases, and 14 bases lay in between. The CDR3 sequence is 15 residues long. CDR3 bases: TGTGCCAGCAGCTTCGACAGGAGGGACACCGGGGAGCTGTTTTTT. It is translated as CASSFDRRDTGELFF.

The genes are TRBV18 and TRBJ2-7; maybe TRBD2 (5 bases). The ends were cut back, 3 bases at V and 6 bases at J, with 12 bases in the middle. Per the germline V gene, CDR1 is KGHSH and CDR2 is LQKENI. There are 13 residues in the CDR3. The CDR3 region is CASSPERGTEQYF. The CDR3, as DNA: TGTGCCAGCTCACCGGAACGGGGTACCGAGCAGTACTTC.

The V gene is TRBV5-1, the J gene TRBJ1-1, with TRBD1 matching over 9 bases. V lost 1 base to trimming and J lost 4 bases; unmatched junction nucleotides: 2. Per the germline V gene, CDR1 is SGHRS and CDR2 is YFSETQ. This CDR3 has 14 residues. CDR3 residues: CASSLRQGGTEAFF. For the CDR3, the DNA is TGCGCCAGCAGCTTGCGACAGGGGGGCACTGAAGCTTTCTTT.

The chain carries TRBV5-1 and TRBJ2-5, with TRBD2 matching over 15 bases. V was pared by 4 bases and J by 4 bases, with 5 bases of the junction left unmatched. The CDR3 runs to 16 residues. CDR1 SGHRS and CDR2 YFSETQ come from the germline V gene. The CDR3: CASSTGLAGGTETQYF. Here the CDR3 DNA reads TGCGCCAGCAGCACCGGACTAGCGGGAGGGACAGAGACCCAGTACTTC.

CDR3 region: CASSLGLGDTQYF. The CDR3 bases are TGTGCCAGCAGCTTAGGTCTCGGGGATACGCAGTATTTT. The J gene is TRBJ2-3, the V gene TRBV7-2; no clear D gene. V lost 1 base and J 6 bases, leaving 8 bases between the germline ends. This CDR3 comprises 13 residues. Germline assignment: CDR1 SGHTA and CDR2 FQGNSA.

This chain's CDR3 is CASSFEARVEFPQHF. The CDR3 DNA follows: TGTGCCAGCAGCTTTGAAGCGAGGGTAGAATTCCCCCAGCATTTT. The J gene is TRBJ1-5, the V gene TRBV5-5; D remains ambiguous. Trimming cost V 2 bases and J 10 bases, with 19 bases left between them. This CDR3 has 15 amino acids. The V gene's germline CDR1 is SGHKS and CDR2 YYEKEE (reference sequence).

As concerns this clonotype: The junction shows a germline mismatch at one end, possibly a read error. The V gene is TRBV20-1, the J gene TRBJ2-3; 8 bases align to TRBD1. CDR3 length equals 14 residues. Per germline, CDR1 DFQATT and CDR2 SNEGSKA (reference sequence). The CDR3 DNA sequence: TGCAGTGCGACTGGACAGGGCCCCACAGATACGCGGTATTTT. This codes for CSATGQGPTDTRYF.

In this sample, this clonotype turned up many times. CDR3 coding DNA: TGTGCCAGCAGCTTAGCTCTGGGCGTGTACAATGAGCAGTTCTTC. As protein: CASSLALGVYNEQFF. The chain joins TRBV11-2 to TRBJ2-1; D is unresolved. The CDR3 runs 15 residues. Germline V gives CDR1 SGHAT, CDR2 FQNNGV. Trimming took 1 base from V and 4 from J, leaving 11 bases between them.

The chain uses TRBV28 and TRBJ2-5; tentatively, D is TRBD2 (5 bases). The ends were cut back, 7 bases at V and 6 bases at J, with 18 bases in the middle. CDR1 is MDHEN and CDR2 is SYDVKM in the germline V gene. The CDR3 length is 14 residues. This CDR3 reads CASTPGVSSKTQYF. The CDR3 DNA reads as TGTGCCAGCACCCCCGGGGTGTCGTCGAAGACCCAGTACTTC.

The chain carries TRBV7-9 and TRBJ1-6; D is undetermined. The germline V gene encodes CDR1 SEHNR and CDR2 FQNEAQ (reference sequence). The ends were cut back, 5 bases at V and 9 bases at J, with 17 bases in the middle. The CDR3 is 15 amino acids. CDR3 sequence (DNA): TGTGCCAGCAGCCAACAAACAACGGGGATTTCACCCCTCCACTTT. Translation: CASSQQTTGISPLHF.

This clonotype showed up many times. The rearrangement links TRBV10-3 to TRBJ2-7; unclear D gene. The V end was cut by 2 bases, the J end by 1 base, with 6 bases between. Germline-derived CDR1 and CDR2 are ENHRY and SYGVKD. This CDR3 contains 13 residues. In DNA form, the CDR3 reads TGTGCCATCAGTGAGGACGGATCCTACGAGCAGTACTTC. Protein product: CAISEDGSYEQYF.

This clonotype turned up a few times. The rearrangement joins TRBV27 to TRBJ1-2; 7 bases align to TRBD1. Germline CDR1 reads MNHEY; CDR2 reads SMNVEV (reference sequence). The CDR3 is 16 amino acids. The junction had 18 bases not matched to a gene; V was cut back by 6 bases and J by 8 bases. CDR3 sequence (DNA): TGTGCCAGCAGCGAGCGCCGGGGCAGGGGGAAGGCGGGCTACACCTTC. It encodes CASSERRGRGKAGYTF.

The chain links TRBV7-9 to TRBJ1-2; possibly TRBD1 for D (5 bases). The CDR3 runs to 12 residues. The ends were cut back, 0 bases at V and 6 bases at J, with 5 bases in the middle. Germline V CDR1 and CDR2: SEHNR, FQNEAQ (reference sequence). The CDR3 region is CASSLAGDGYTF. CDR3 sequence (DNA): TGTGCCAGCAGCTTAGCAGGGGATGGCTACACCTTC.

The chain links TRBV6-1 to TRBJ1-6; D is undetermined. V lost 6 bases, J lost 11 bases, and 8 bases lay in between. This CDR3 spans 11 amino acids. Germline V gene sequence: CDR1 MNHNS, CDR2 SASEGT. The CDR3 region is CASSRTPPLHF. Here the CDR3 DNA reads TGTGCCAGCAGCCGCACCCCACCCCTCCACTTT.

This clonotype was counted a few times. The CDR3, as DNA: TGCAGTGCCTATTTGACGGGCCGCTCCTACAATGAGCAGTTCTTC. It is translated as CSAYLTGRSYNEQFF. This rearrangement joins TRBV20-1 to TRBJ2-1; no definite D call. Germline-derived CDR1 and CDR2 are DFQATT and SNEGSKA (reference sequence). The CDR3 length is 15 residues. V lost 6 bases and J lost 0, with 15 bases in between.

In its sample, this clonotype was seen once. V usage is TRBV9 and J usage is TRBJ1-1, with D unresolved. The CDR3 is 13 amino acids. CDR1 and CDR2 (germline): SGDLS, YYNGEE. Trimming shortened V by 1 base and J by 3 bases, and 7 bases separated the two germline ends. CDR3 residues: CASSVQAHTEAFF. CDR3 sequence (DNA): TGTGCCAGCAGCGTACAGGCCCACACTGAAGCTTTCTTT.